These 15 T cell receptor beta chains originate from one sample sequenced in a study of beta chain features in type 1 diabetes. Points from the study as a whole: There was a moderate but significant shortening of TCRB CDR3s in all four CD4+ subsets of Type 1 diabetes patients.

These receptors have no known antigen. Every bit of the isolated RNA underwent reverse transcription, so sequencing read expressed TCRB transcripts. The protocol was immunoSEQ multiplex PCR, while the TCRdb copy is restricted to in-frame clones and leaves out a portion. This table has hundreds of thousands of clones, around 15% appearing once. Sequencing input: naive CD4+ T cells from blood. The origin of the receptors is a man between 18 and 35 years old with type 1 diabetes.

This clone occurred a few times. The chain is built from TRBV6-5 and TRBJ1-2; D unresolved. Germline V gene sequence: CDR1 MNHEY, CDR2 SVGAGI. The V gene lost 5 bases and the J gene lost 6 bases, with 13 bases spanning the gap. The CDR3 consists of 13 residues. CDR3 DNA: TGTGCCAGCAGTCGCGCATATGGGGATGGCTACACCTTC. This sequence encodes CASSRAYGDGYTF.

The chain links TRBV6-6 to TRBJ2-5; TRBD2 matches at 11 bases. Germline V gives CDR1 MNHNY, CDR2 SVGAGI (reference sequence). J lost 13 bases, V lost 6 bases, and 13 bases had no gene match. The CDR3 consists of 14 residues. CDR3 in amino acids: CASRSPSGGPSPYF. The CDR3 coding sequence is TGTGCCAGCAGATCGCCTAGCGGGGGGCCCTCGCCGTACTTC.

This clone has just a few counts. The chain employs TRBV2 and TRBJ1-5, with D perhaps TRBD1 (5 bases). The CDR3 loop spans 12 amino acids. Germline V gene lookup returns CDR1 SNHLY and CDR2 FYNNEI. The ends were cut back, 6 bases at V and 7 bases at J, with 10 bases in the middle. CDR3 coding DNA: TGTGCCAGCAGGCCAGGGAGCCAGCCCCAGCATTTT. It translates to CASRPGSQPQHF.

This clone was counted only a few times. The chain is built from TRBV28 and TRBJ1-4, with TRBD1 matching over 10 bases. Germline loops: CDR1 MDHEN, CDR2 SYDVKM. V lost 5 bases, J lost 7 bases, and 7 bases stayed unmatched. CDR3 length equals 15 residues. The CDR3 region is CASSAPGTGAEKLFF. CDR3 in DNA: TGTGCCAGCAGTGCACCCGGGACAGGGGCTGAAAAACTGTTTTTT.

To note about this clone: A read error may produce the germline difference seen at one junction end. This rearrangement joins TRBV2 to TRBJ2-4; TRBD1 aligns across 8 bases. The CDR3 spans 13 residues. The V gene's germline CDR1 is SNHLY and CDR2 FYNNEI. Here the CDR3 reads CASSEGRGLRVDF. CDR3 bases: TGTGCCAGCAGTGAGGGCAGGGGGCTGAGGGTGGACTTC.

This clone was detected only a few times. The chain joins TRBV21-1 to TRBJ2-5; TRBD1 was called by the table and not checked on the DNA. TRBV21-1 is described as a pseudogene. The length of the CDR3 is 14 residues. In DNA form, the CDR3 reads TGTGCCAGCAGGGGCAGGGGGCGTGGAGAGACCCAGTACTTC. Amino acids: CASRGRGRGETQYF.

CDR3: CASSPRQGSSGELFF. CDR3 nucleotides: TGTGCCAGCAGCCCAAGACAGGGTTCCAGCGGGGAGCTGTTTTTT. The rearrangement uses TRBV9 and TRBJ2-2; 7 nucleotides align to TRBD1. The CDR3 totals 15 residues. J was trimmed by 7 bases and V by 4 bases; bases with no gene match: 10. Germline-derived CDR1 and CDR2 are SGDLS and YYNGEE.

This clone occurred a few times. This chain uses TRBV6-5 with TRBJ1-2; D might be TRBD1 (6 bases). Germline V gene sequence: CDR1 MNHEY, CDR2 SVGAGI. Trimming took 5 bases from V and 4 from J, leaving 11 bases between them. This CDR3 has 13 residues. Written as DNA, the CDR3 is TGTGCCAGCAGTCCACAGGGATTCTATGGCTACACCTTC. Its translation is CASSPQGFYGYTF.

This clone came up a few times. The rearrangement joins TRBV6-5 to TRBJ2-7; 10 bases fit TRBD2. In germline, CDR1 is MNHEY, CDR2 SVGAGI. V trimming: 4 bases; J trimming: 7 bases; junction bases outside the gene matches: 13. The CDR3 has 16 residues. The CDR3 region is CASSSGASGGLSEQYF. As DNA, the CDR3 is TGTGCCAGCAGTTCCGGGGCTAGCGGGGGTCTAAGTGAGCAGTACTTC.

This clone was seen a few times. The chain links TRBV19 to TRBJ2-7, with 8 bases that match TRBD2. The CDR3 length is 13 residues. Germline V lookup: CDR1 LNHDA, CDR2 SQIVND (reference sequence). V was clipped by 2 bases and J by 6 bases; unmatched bases: 3. CDR3 DNA sequence: TGTGCCAGTAGTATAATGAGCGGGAGCGAGCAGTACTTC. It yields the protein CASSIMSGSEQYF.

The chain carries TRBV2 and TRBJ1-5; 7 bases align to TRBD1. V was pared by 8 bases and J by 2 bases, with 6 bases of the junction left unmatched. The CDR3 is 14 amino acids. CDR1 and CDR2 from the germline V gene are SNHLY and FYNNEI. As DNA, the CDR3 is TGTGCCAGCTCTAAACAGGGGCGCAATCAGCCCCAGCATTTT. Encoded protein: CASSKQGRNQPQHF. Looking up the rest from reference TRBV2 and TRBJ1-5 gives the full variable domain: EPEVTQTPSHQVTQMGQEVILRCVPISNHLYFYWYRQILGQKVEFLVSFYNNEISEKSEIFDDQFSVERPDGSNFTLKIRSTKLEDSAMYFCASSKQGRNQPQHFGDGTRLSIL.

This clone was picked up a small number of times. The chain links TRBV4-2 to TRBJ2-5, with no clear D. The end of the DNA aligns better with TRBJ2-7, so the J call may be wrong. Germline CDR1 and CDR2: LGHNA and YNFKEQ. This CDR3 region has 14 residues. The chain's CDR3 is CASSQEPDTYEQYF. The CDR3 coding sequence is TGTGCCAGCAGCCAAGAGCCAGATACCTACGAGCAGTACTTC.

In this sample, this clone turned up a few times. The gene calls are TRBV5-1 and TRBJ2-1; 7 bases align to TRBD1. This CDR3 comprises 14 residues. Trimming removed 4 bases from V and 5 bases from J; junction bases left unmatched: 6. CDR1 is SGHRS and CDR2 is YFSETQ in the germline V gene. The CDR3 sequence: CASSHGQENNEQFF. DNA of the CDR3: TGCGCCAGCAGCCATGGACAGGAAAACAATGAGCAGTTCTTC.

This clone was counted a few times. This chain links TRBV30 with TRBJ1-3, with a possible D match to TRBD1 (6 bases). From germline, CDR1 is GTSNPN and CDR2 SVGIG (reference sequence). The CDR3 length is 15 residues. Trimming pared 2 bases from V and 3 bases from J, leaving 14 bases between. The CDR3 DNA follows: TGTGCCTGGAGTCTACAGGGTCGGGTTGGAAACACCATATATTTT. Translating gives CAWSLQGRVGNTIYF.

This clone was recorded a few times. The V and J genes are TRBV10-3 and TRBJ1-6, with D uncertain. CDR3 length equals 14 residues. Trimming shortened V by 0 bases and J by 8 bases, and 8 bases separated the two germline ends. The germline V gene has CDR1 ENHRY and CDR2 SYGVKD. The CDR3 reads CAISESTDYSPLHF. CDR3 in DNA: TGTGCCATCAGTGAGTCGACCGACTATTCACCCCTCCACTTT.